These T cell receptor beta chains were read from a single sample in a study of cytomegalovirus exposure and HLA in healthy donors. Measured with immunoSEQ multiplex PCR; TCRdb has only the in-frame clones, and not every one. Among about 160,000 clones listed, 75% to 90% were seen once. Material: PBMCs. These receptors all come from a woman aged 18-29 years in good health and CMV-seronegative. The CDR3 runs from the conserved cysteine through the conserved F or W. D genes are given only for firm matches. Some rows have no size entry. The others give once, few or many, or a class for an expanded clone.

size,J,V,D,CDR3,DNA
many,TRBJ1-6,TRBV6-5,NA,CASSLAGTPNSPLHF,TGTGCCAGCAGCTTAGCCGGGACACCGAATTCACCCCTCCACTTT
once,TRBJ2-1,TRBV6-4,TRBD2,CASSDRRDYPWGINEQFF,TGTGCCAGCAGTGACAGACGGGACTACCCCTGGGGTATAAATGAGCAGTTCTTC
NA,TRBJ2-5,TRBV14,NA,CASSYTQDQETQYF,TGTGCCAGCAGCTATACACAAGACCAAGAGACCCAGTACTTC
NA,TRBJ1-2,TRBV7-2,TRBD1,CASSYRQGTRIYGYTF,TGTGCCAGCAGCTATAGACAGGGTACCAGGATCTATGGCTACACCTTC
few,TRBJ1-4,TRBV19,NA,CASSGFNEKLFF,TGTGCCAGTAGCGGGTTTAATGAAAAACTGTTTTTT
NA,TRBJ2-1,TRBV5-6,TRBD2,CASSLLVAGSSYNEQFF,TGTGCCAGCAGCTTGCTTGTAGCGGGGAGCTCCTACAATGAGCAGTTCTTC
NA,TRBJ1-5,TRBV12-5,NA,CASGLHVTSSSPQHF,TGTGCTAGTGGACTCCACGTTACGTCGTCCTCGCCCCAGCATTTT
NA,TRBJ2-5,TRBV5-1,TRBD2,CASSSYGTRETQYF,TGCGCCAGCAGCTCGTATGGGACTAGAGAGACCCAGTACTTC
NA,TRBJ2-7,TRBV7-2,TRBD2,CASSSLAGELEQYF,TGTGCCAGCAGCTCTCTAGCGGGAGAGCTCGAGCAGTACTTC
NA,TRBJ1-2,TRBV5-6,NA,CASSRDPSGLKDGYTF,TGTGCCAGCAGCCGAGACCCCTCAGGGTTGAAGGATGGCTACACCTTC